The clone carrying this TCR beta chain was picked up many times. TCRdb re-called the reads with MiXCR, one entry per CDR3 protein. The sample yields roughly 230,000 distinct CDR3 sequences, more than 25% seen once. This specimen comes from a study of kidney transplant recipient with SARS-CoV-2 infection. The CDR3 extends over 14 amino acids. The V gene's germline CDR1 is SGHNT and CDR2 YENEEA. The germline V and J ends were trimmed by 2 bases and 6 bases, with 11 bases remaining between them. The input for sequencing was a blood sample, taken at baseline and on day 111 from a kidney transplant recipient. This TCR derives from a male patient aged 25 to 39 who had COVID-19 and was a kidney transplant recipient. Some T cells may be transferred from the graft donor. The chain employs TRBV11-3 and TRBJ2-1; the D gene could be TRBD1 or TRBD2 (5 bases each). The CDR3 region is CASSLLPGSNEQFF. In DNA form, the CDR3 reads TGTGCCAGCAGCTTATTGCCAGGGAGCAATGAGCAGTTCTTC.